Detailed here is one TCR beta chain. This sample was taken from a study of CD8+CD57+ T cells in acquired aplastic anemia. An expansion of CD8+CD57+ cells by flow cytometry had been shown in patients chosen for sequencing. Genomic DNA was employed as the template in profiling TCR beta VDJ and CDR3. TCRdb recomputed calls from the reads with MiXCR, one row per CDR3 protein. The data hold just over 150,000 distinct CDR3 sequences, with 40% to 50% observed a single time. This CDR3 is 14 amino acids long. V lost 1 base and J lost 5, with 9 bases in between. Germline V gene sequence: CDR1 SGHRS, CDR2 YFSETQ.

Sequenced: sorted CD4+, CD8+, or CD8+CD57+ T cells (not recorded which) from PBMCs. The TCR originated in a human donor with aplastic anemia. The V gene is TRBV5-1, the J gene TRBJ1-4; D gene uncertain. DNA of the CDR3: TGCGCCAGCAGCTTGTACGGAACAAATGAAAAACTGTTTTTT. It is translated as CASSLYGTNEKLFF.